The 27 T cell receptor beta chains below were found in one sample sequenced in a study of cytomegalovirus exposure and HLA in healthy donors. A multiplex PCR was run with 60 Vbeta primers and 13 Jbeta primers. Sequencing was performed with immunoSEQ multiplex PCR; in TCRdb, only in-frame clones are kept and a portion is missing. The repertoire has 50,000 to 70,000 clones, approximately 80% of them found once; the top ten carry approximately 2.9%. The specimen sequenced was PBMCs. The receptors derive from a girl aged 5-17 years in good health and CMV-seropositive.

This clone has more than one count but fewer than ten. The V and J genes are TRBV6-6 and TRBJ2-1; a weak D match, TRBD2 (5 bases). Germline assignment: CDR1 MNHNY and CDR2 SVGAGI (reference sequence). V lost 2 bases and J lost 6, with 11 bases in between. This CDR3 is 14 amino acids long. CDR3 residues: CASSYAGNVNEQFF. CDR3 DNA sequence: TGTGCCAGCAGTTACGCGGGCAATGTCAATGAGCAGTTCTTC.

This rearrangement joins TRBV6-5 to TRBJ1-6, with D perhaps TRBD1 (5 bases). CDR3 length: 16 amino acids. V was shortened by 4 bases and J by 0 bases, with 10 bases between the two germline ends. Germline V gene lookup returns CDR1 MNHEY and CDR2 SVGAGI. The DNA of the CDR3 is TGTGCCAGCAGTTCTTACAGGAGCTCCTATAATTCACCCCTCCACTTT. Protein sequence: CASSSYRSSYNSPLHF.

The table lists this clone with a few counts. The J gene is TRBJ1-3, the V gene TRBV6-5; 8 nucleotides line up with TRBD1. CDR1 MNHEY and CDR2 SVGAGI come from the germline V gene. Unmatched junction bases numbered 7, after V lost 6 bases and J lost 3 bases. This CDR3 contains 15 residues. Written as DNA, the CDR3 is TGTGCCAGCAGATCATCCGACAGGGGTGGAAACACCATATATTTT. Protein sequence: CASRSSDRGGNTIYF.

The chain has TRBV28 and TRBJ2-4; 7 bases match TRBD2. CDR3 length: 14 amino acids. V lost 6 bases, J lost 0 bases, and 2 bases stayed unmatched. Germline V CDR1 and CDR2: MDHEN, SYDVKM. Here the CDR3 reads CASRSGIAKNIQYF. CDR3 in DNA: TGTGCCAGCAGAAGCGGGATAGCCAAAAACATTCAGTACTTC.

The chain employs TRBV11-3 and TRBJ2-1; 7 nucleotides match TRBD2. V trimming: 4 bases; J trimming: 0 bases; junction bases outside the gene matches: 3. CDR1 and CDR2 from the germline V gene are SGHNT and YENEEA. The length of the CDR3 is 15 residues. CDR3 protein: CASSWGGSSYNEQFF. In nucleotides, the CDR3 is TGTGCCAGCAGCTGGGGGGGAAGCTCCTACAATGAGCAGTTCTTC.

A single count supports this clone. The chain uses TRBV30 and TRBJ1-4; TRBD1 might be the D (5 bases). The V end was cut by 1 base, the J end by 8 bases, with 11 bases between. The germline V gene has CDR1 GTSNPN and CDR2 SVGIG (reference sequence). CDR3 length equals 13 residues. The CDR3 DNA reads TGTGCCTGGAGTGAGGGGCGCCGGGAAAAACTGTTTTTT. Its translation: CAWSEGRREKLFF.

The rearrangement uses TRBV15 and TRBJ2-7; 7 nucleotides align to TRBD1. J was trimmed by 3 bases and V by 3 bases; bases with no gene match: 5. Germline V lookup: CDR1 LNHNV, CDR2 YYDKDF (reference sequence). This CDR3 has 14 residues. The CDR3, as DNA: TGTGCCACCAGCAGTAGTAGACAGGGCTACGAGCAGTACTTC. Its translation is CATSSSRQGYEQYF.

The rearrangement links TRBV4-2 to TRBJ1-3; the D gene is possibly TRBD1 (5 bases). The V gene's germline CDR1 is LGHNA and CDR2 YNFKEQ. The V end was cut by 0 bases, the J end by 5 bases, with 8 bases between. The CDR3 covers 14 residues. The CDR3 sequence: CASSQEPGRNTIYF. The CDR3 DNA reads as TGTGCCAGCAGCCAAGAACCAGGGAGAAACACCATATATTTT.

The chain couples TRBV4-3 to TRBJ2-7; 9 positions agree with TRBD1. The CDR3 is made up of 15 amino acids. Germline lookup yields CDR1 LGHNA and CDR2 YSLEER. Losses at the gene ends were 4 bases for V and 6 bases for J; bases not matched to a gene: 10. The CDR3 sequence: CASSPSWDRVSEQYF. The CDR3 coding sequence is TGCGCCAGCAGCCCTTCTTGGGACAGGGTGAGCGAGCAGTACTTC.

This clone was detected only a few times. This chain uses TRBV28 with TRBJ1-5; D is perhaps TRBD1 (5 bases). Trimming removed 6 bases at V and 0 bases at J, with 15 bases between. Germline CDR1 and CDR2: MDHEN and SYDVKM. The CDR3 extends over 16 amino acids. CDR3: CASRFIQEYSNQPQHF. CDR3 nucleotides: TGTGCCAGCAGGTTTATACAGGAATATAGCAATCAGCCCCAGCATTTT.

The chain couples TRBV30 to TRBJ1-2, with 7 bases matching TRBD1. The CDR3 has 12 amino acids. The J segment lost 8 bases and the V segment lost 6 bases, leaving 9 bases of the junction unmatched. CDR1 is GTSNPN and CDR2 is SVGIG in the germline V gene (reference sequence). CDR3: CACSGQAPGYTF. CDR3 coding DNA: TGTGCCTGTAGCGGACAGGCTCCAGGCTACACCTTC.

The genes are TRBV7-7 and TRBJ2-7, with D maybe TRBD1 (5 bases). Germline V lookup: CDR1 SSHAT, CDR2 FNYEAQ (reference sequence). The CDR3 contains 13 residues. Deletions cut 5 bases from V and 7 bases from J, with 15 bases between. CDR3 region: CASSQQTAEEQYF. The CDR3 DNA sequence: TGTGCCAGCAGCCAGCAGACAGCTGAAGAGCAGTACTTC.

The chain carries TRBV6-1 and TRBJ2-7, with D perhaps TRBD2 (7 bases). V dropped 2 bases and J dropped 6 bases, with 20 bases sitting between them. This CDR3 region has 16 residues. CDR1 MNHNS and CDR2 SASEGT come from the germline V gene. Written as DNA, the CDR3 is TGTGCCAGCAGTGAATTGGGGGGGGCCCCTTCGGGCGAGCAGTACTTC. Protein product: CASSELGGAPSGEQYF.

V and J are TRBV7-6 and TRBJ2-7, with D tentatively TRBD2 (5 bases). Between the trimmed V and J ends, which lost 1 base and 6 bases, there was a span of 10 bases. The CDR3 contains 13 residues. Germline V gives CDR1 SGHVS, CDR2 FNYEAQ. The CDR3 DNA reads TGTGCCAGCAGCTTAGGGGCCGGAGGCGAGCAGTACTTC. It specifies CASSLGAGGEQYF.

This clone is a singleton in its sample. This chain connects TRBV4-1 to TRBJ1-2, with 7 positions matching TRBD1. This CDR3 spans 14 amino acids. Looked up from germline, CDR1 is MGHRA and CDR2 is YSYEKL. J gave up 8 bases and V 0 bases, and 6 bases lay outside the gene matches. The CDR3, as DNA: TGCGCCAGCAGCCAAGATTCAGGGGGGCGAGGCTACACCTTC. Translated, it gives CASSQDSGGRGYTF.

J is TRBJ1-2 and V is TRBV5-1; no clear D gene. Germline V CDR1 and CDR2: SGHRS, YFSETQ. The V end was cut by 5 bases, the J end by 7 bases, with 15 bases between. The CDR3 extends over 13 amino acids. The CDR3 DNA reads TGCGCCAGCAGTTTAGACGCCCGGGGTGGCTACACCTTC. It translates to CASSLDARGGYTF.

This chain connects TRBV2 to TRBJ2-1; 9 nucleotides match TRBD2. Losses at the gene ends were 8 bases for V and 4 bases for J; bases not matched to a gene: 6. The CDR3 spans 14 residues. Germline loops: CDR1 SNHLY, CDR2 FYNNEI. The CDR3 is CASGLAGPYNEQFF. The CDR3 bases are TGTGCCAGCGGGCTAGCGGGGCCTTACAATGAGCAGTTCTTC.

V and J are TRBV9 and TRBJ1-2; 7 bases agree with TRBD1. Trimming at V came to 3 bases and at J to 4 bases, leaving 3 bases not matched to a gene. In germline, CDR1 is SGDLS, CDR2 YYNGEE. This CDR3 is built from 13 residues. CDR3 nucleotides: TGTGCCAGCAGCGGGGACAGATCCTATGGCTACACCTTC. This codes for CASSGDRSYGYTF.

This clone was counted between two and nine times. The gene calls are TRBV10-1 and TRBJ2-5, with TRBD1 identical over 8 bases. Germline V gene lookup returns CDR1 WNHNN and CDR2 SYGVQD (reference sequence). The CDR3 is 15 residues long. Losses at the gene ends were 0 bases for V and 5 bases for J; bases not matched to a gene: 5. CDR3 amino acids: CASSESTGVGETQYF. The CDR3 coding sequence is TGCGCCAGCAGTGAGTCGACAGGGGTTGGCGAGACCCAGTACTTC.

The chain is built from TRBV28 and TRBJ1-1; maybe TRBD1 (5 bases). Germline-derived CDR1 and CDR2 are MDHEN and SYDVKM. V was cut by 5 bases and J by 7 bases, with 11 bases left in between. This CDR3 region has 12 residues. CDR3: CASSQGAFEAFF. CDR3 nucleotide sequence: TGTGCCAGCAGTCAGGGTGCTTTTGAAGCTTTCTTT.

A single count supports this clone. This chain links TRBV10-2 with TRBJ2-7; 9 nucleotides line up with TRBD2. Germline V gene lookup returns CDR1 WSHSY and CDR2 SAAADI. J was trimmed by 1 base and V by 7 bases; bases with no gene match: 14. CDR3 length equals 17 residues. CDR3 residues: CASTLPPSAGGSYEQYF. In DNA form, the CDR3 reads TGCGCCAGCACCCTTCCCCCTTCAGCGGGGGGATCCTACGAGCAGTACTTC.

This clone has just one count. The V call is TRBV6-5, the J call TRBJ2-5; D might be TRBD2 (5 bases). V was cut by 6 bases and J by 2 bases, with 16 bases left in between. Germline CDR1 and CDR2: MNHEY and SVGAGI. The CDR3 extends over 15 amino acids. The CDR3 DNA reads TGTGCCAGCAGACGCGGCGGGCTACCTCAAGAGACCCAGTACTTC. Translating gives CASRRGGLPQETQYF.

This chain uses TRBV10-2 with TRBJ1-2; the match to TRBD1 covers 7 bases. The CDR3 runs 13 residues. Losses at the gene ends were 5 bases for V and 4 bases for J; bases not matched to a gene: 4. Per germline, CDR1 WSHSY and CDR2 SAAADI. This CDR3 reads CASSTGTAYGYTF. CDR3 in DNA: TGCGCCAGCAGTACCGGGACAGCCTATGGCTACACCTTC.

This chain links TRBV7-9 with TRBJ2-7; maybe TRBD1 (6 bases). CDR1 and CDR2 (germline): SEHNR, FQNEAQ (reference sequence). This CDR3 has 17 residues. The V end lost 0 bases, the J end lost 4 bases, and 19 bases lay between the germline ends. CDR3 sequence: CASSLASTGKSRYEQYF. The CDR3 nucleotides read TGTGCCAGCAGCTTAGCCAGTACAGGGAAAAGTAGGTACGAGCAGTACTTC.

This chain links TRBV2 with TRBJ2-5; D ambiguous. Germline values: CDR1 SNHLY, CDR2 FYNNEI. Trimming pared 6 bases from V and 4 bases from J, leaving 12 bases between. The CDR3 covers 13 residues. CDR3 coding DNA: TGTGCCAGCAGGTTGCGCGGCGCAGAGACCCAGTACTTC. This codes for CASRLRGAETQYF.

This chain uses TRBV7-6 with TRBJ1-3, with D unclear. CDR1 is SGHVS and CDR2 is FNYEAQ in the germline V gene. This CDR3 spans 19 amino acids. The V gene lost 0 bases and the J gene lost 2 bases, with 20 bases spanning the gap. CDR3 nucleotide sequence: TGTGCCAGCAGCTTAGCGGTTGCCGGAGGACTCGGTGCTGGAAACACCATATATTTT. Translating it yields CASSLAVAGGLGAGNTIYF.

CDR3 region: CASDRGTANTEAFF. Written as DNA, the CDR3 is TGTGCCAGCGATCGGGGGACAGCGAACACTGAAGCTTTCTTT. The chain links TRBV6-6 to TRBJ1-1; 7 bases are a match to TRBD1. This CDR3 is built from 14 residues. From germline, CDR1 is MNHNY and CDR2 SVGAGI (reference sequence). Trimming took 8 bases from V and 1 from J; bases not matched to a gene: 7.